In its sample, the clone carrying this T cell receptor beta chain was seen a few times. Antigen unknown. CDR3 size: 16 residues. Germline V gives CDR1 MDHEN, CDR2 SYDVKM. With 2 bases removed from V and 0 bases from J, the gap between germline ends came to 14 bases. The data were obtained in a study of T cells in Graves' hyperthyroidism and ophthalmopathy. Notes on the study in general: Using 13 V-J features, a model discriminated ophthalmopathy from stable hyperthyroidism.

Amplified TCR beta CDR3 regions came from RNA transcripts. The HTBI set primed first-round TCR CDR3 RT-PCR. One entry per CDR3 protein results from TCRdb running MiXCR on the multiplex PCR reads. The profile covers about 570,000 distinct CDR3 sequences, with roughly 46% appearing a single time and under 20% taken by the ten largest. The sequencing input was peripheral blood or thyroid tissue (not recorded which). The V gene is TRBV28, the J gene TRBJ2-7; possibly TRBD1 for D (6 bases). This clonotype was sampled from an adult woman with Graves' disease, either hyperthyroidism or ophthalmopathy (not recorded which). The CDR3 nucleotides read TGTGCCAGCAGTTTAGAGGCACAGGGAAACTCCTACGAGCAGTACTTC. This sequence encodes CASSLEAQGNSYEQYF. Combining the CDR3 with reference TRBV28 and TRBJ2-7 gives the whole variable domain DVKVTQSSRYLVKRTGEKVFLECVQDMDHENMFWYRQDPGLGLRLIYFSYDVKMKEKGDIPEGYSVSREKKERFSLILESASTNQTSMYLCASSLEAQGNSYEQYFGPGTRLTVT.